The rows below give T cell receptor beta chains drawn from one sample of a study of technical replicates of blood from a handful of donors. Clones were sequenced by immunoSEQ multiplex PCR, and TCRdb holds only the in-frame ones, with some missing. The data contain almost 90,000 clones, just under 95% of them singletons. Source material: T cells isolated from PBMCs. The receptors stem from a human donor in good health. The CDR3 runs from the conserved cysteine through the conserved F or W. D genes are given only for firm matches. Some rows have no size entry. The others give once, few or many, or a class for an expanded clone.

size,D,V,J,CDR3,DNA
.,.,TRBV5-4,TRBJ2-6,CASRRDTSSGANVLTF,TGTGCCAGCAGACGGGACACCTCCTCTGGGGCCAACGTCCTGACTTTC
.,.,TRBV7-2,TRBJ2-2,CASSASSNTGELFF,TGTGCCAGCAGCGCGTCTTCGAACACCGGGGAGCTGTTTTTT
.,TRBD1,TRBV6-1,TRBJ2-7,CASSGGQGLGQYF,TGTGCCAGCAGTGGGGGACAGGGGTTGGGGCAGTACTTC
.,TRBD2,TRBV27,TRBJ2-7,CASSLLGLAGYYEQYF,TGTGCCAGCAGTTTATTGGGACTAGCGGGATACTACGAGCAGTACTTC
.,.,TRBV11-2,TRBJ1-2,CASRYPGSESYGYTF,TGTGCCAGCAGGTACCCAGGCAGTGAATCCTATGGCTACACCTTC
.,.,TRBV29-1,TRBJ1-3,CSVATHSSGNTIYF,TGCAGCGTTGCCACTCACTCCTCTGGAAACACCATATATTTT
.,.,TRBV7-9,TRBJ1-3,CASSLEASGNTIYF,TGTGCCAGCAGCTTAGAAGCTTCTGGAAACACCATATATTTT
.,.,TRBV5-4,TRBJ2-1,CATSYDFSLDEQFF,TGTGCCACCAGCTATGACTTCTCCCTAGATGAGCAGTTCTTC
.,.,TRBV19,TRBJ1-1,CASSSGQLSTEAFF,TGTGCCAGTAGCAGCGGACAGTTGAGCACTGAAGCTTTCTTT
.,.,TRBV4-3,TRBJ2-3,CASSQDGTRLDTQYF,TGCGCCAGCAGCCAAGACGGGACTCGGCTGGATACGCAGTATTTT
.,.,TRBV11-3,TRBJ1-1,CASSTEGGTEAFF,TGTGCCAGCAGCACCGAAGGGGGCACTGAAGCTTTCTTT
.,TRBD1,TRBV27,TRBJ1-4,CASSPSFVTGFSKLFF,TGTGCCAGCAGTCCCAGTTTTGTGACAGGGTTTTCAAAACTGTTTTTT
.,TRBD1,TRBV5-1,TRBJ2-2,CASSQGTGRTGELFF,TGCGCCAGCAGCCAGGGGACAGGGCGAACCGGGGAGCTGTTTTTT
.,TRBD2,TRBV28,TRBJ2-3,CASTPGLAAADTQYF,TGTGCCAGCACCCCTGGACTAGCGGCAGCAGATACGCAGTATTTT
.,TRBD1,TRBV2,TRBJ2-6,CASSVDRGGANVLTF,TGTGCCAGCAGTGTCGACAGGGGTGGGGCCAACGTCCTGACTTTC
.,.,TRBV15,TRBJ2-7,CATSRDRGSSYEQYF,TGTGCCACCAGCAGAGATCGAGGGAGCTCCTACGAGCAGTACTTC
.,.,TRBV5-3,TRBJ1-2,CARSLVRHYGYTF,TGTGCCAGAAGCTTGGTCAGGCACTATGGCTACACCTTC
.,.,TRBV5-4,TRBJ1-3,CASSQRLGKGNTIYF,TGTGCCAGCAGCCAGCGACTAGGCAAAGGAAACACCATATATTTT
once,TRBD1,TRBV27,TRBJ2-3,CASSLRGHPGPDTQYF,TGTGCCAGCAGTTTAAGGGGGCATCCAGGTCCAGATACGCAGTATTTT
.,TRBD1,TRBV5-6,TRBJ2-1,CASSSRDRLFNEQFF,TGTGCCAGCAGCTCCCGGGACAGACTCTTCAATGAGCAGTTCTTC
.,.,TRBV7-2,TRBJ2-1,CASSSPGTLYNEQFF,TGTGCCAGCAGCTCTCCGGGGACACTTTACAATGAGCAGTTCTTC
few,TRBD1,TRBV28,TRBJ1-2,CASSLGQGFDGYTF,TGTGCCAGCAGTTTGGGACAGGGATTTGACGGCTACACCTTC
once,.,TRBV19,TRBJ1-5,CASSSLLAEPQHF,TGTGCCAGTAGTAGTCTTTTAGCGGAGCCCCAGCATTTT
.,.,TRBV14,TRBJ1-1,CASSQLGGTEAFF,TGTGCCAGCAGCCAACTTGGAGGCACTGAAGCTTTCTTT
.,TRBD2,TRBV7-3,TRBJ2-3,CASSPIGLAVADTQYF,TGTGCCAGCAGCCCGATCGGACTAGCGGTGGCAGATACGCAGTATTTT
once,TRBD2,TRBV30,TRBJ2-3,CAWSGETSGSGTQYF,TGTGCCTGGAGTGGAGAGACTAGCGGGAGCGGGACGCAGTATTTT
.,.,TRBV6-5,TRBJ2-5,CASSPPGSRMETQYF,TGTGCCAGCAGCCCACCGGGATCCAGGATGGAGACCCAGTACTTC
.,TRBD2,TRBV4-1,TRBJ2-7,CASSFGLAGGYSYEQYF,TGCGCCAGCAGTTTCGGACTAGCGGGAGGGTACTCCTACGAGCAGTACTTC
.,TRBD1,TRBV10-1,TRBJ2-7,CASKGAQSSYEQYF,TGCGCCAGCAAGGGGGCCCAGAGCTCCTACGAGCAGTACTTC
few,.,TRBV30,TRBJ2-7,CAWSPQGAQYF,TGTGCCTGGAGTCCACAGGGAGCGCAGTACTTC
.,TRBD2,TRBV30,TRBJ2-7,CAWRLTSGRAFEEQYF,TGTGCCTGGCGCCTGACTAGCGGGAGGGCCTTTGAAGAGCAGTACTTC
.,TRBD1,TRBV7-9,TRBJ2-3,CASSLAGGGDTQYF,TGTGCCAGCAGCTTAGCAGGGGGCGGAGATACGCAGTATTTT
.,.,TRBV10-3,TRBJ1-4,CATRTDEKLFF,TGTGCCACAAGGACAGATGAAAAACTGTTTTTT
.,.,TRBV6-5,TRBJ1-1,CASREQGLAPEAFF,TGTGCCAGCAGAGAACAGGGACTAGCCCCTGAAGCTTTCTTT
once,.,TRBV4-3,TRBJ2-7,CASSQDLELGGYEQYF,TGCGCCAGCAGCCAAGATCTGGAGCTAGGAGGCTACGAGCAGTACTTC
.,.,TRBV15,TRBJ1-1,CATSRDFTRRTEAFF,TGTGCCACCAGCAGAGATTTTACGAGGCGGACTGAAGCTTTCTTT
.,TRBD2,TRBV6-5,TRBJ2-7,CASSRPGTSGSEQYF,TGTGCCAGCTCCCGGCCGGGGACTAGCGGGAGCGAGCAGTACTTC
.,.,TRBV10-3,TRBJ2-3,CAISGKRSTDTQYF,TGTGCCATCAGTGGTAAGCGTAGCACAGATACGCAGTATTTT
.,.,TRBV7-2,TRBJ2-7,CASSWGHIRYEQYF,TGTGCCAGCAGCTGGGGACATATCCGCTATGAGCAGTACTTC
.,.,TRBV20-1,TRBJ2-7,CSAQGAYEQYF,TGCAGTGCACAGGGCGCCTACGAGCAGTACTTC
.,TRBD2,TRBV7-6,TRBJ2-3,CASSLGGLAGDTQYF,TGTGCCAGCAGCTTAGGGGGACTAGCGGGGGATACGCAGTATTTT
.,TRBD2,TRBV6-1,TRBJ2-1,CASSAPERELDNEQFF,TGTGCCAGCAGTGCACCAGAGCGGGAGCTAGATAATGAGCAGTTCTTC
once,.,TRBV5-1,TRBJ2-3,CASRQVTSSTDTQYF,TGCGCCAGCAGGCAGGTTACTTCTAGCACAGATACGCAGTATTTT
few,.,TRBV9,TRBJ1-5,CASSEFGGGVNQPQHF,TGTGCCAGCTCCGAGTTCGGGGGGGGAGTAAATCAGCCCCAGCATTTT
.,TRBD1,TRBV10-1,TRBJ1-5,CASRRRVTGGNQPQHF,TGCGCCAGCCGCAGGCGGGTAACAGGGGGCAACCAGCCCCAGCATTTT
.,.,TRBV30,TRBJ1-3,CAWTRDGNTIYF,TGTGCCTGGACGAGAGATGGAAACACCATATATTTT
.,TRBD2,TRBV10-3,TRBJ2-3,CAISAGREQEDTQYF,TGTGCCATCAGTGCGGGGCGGGAGCAGGAAGATACGCAGTATTTT
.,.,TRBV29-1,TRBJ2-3,CSVALTDTQYF,TGCAGCGTTGCGCTAACAGATACGCAGTATTTT
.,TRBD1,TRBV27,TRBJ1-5,CASSSGTGPHQPQHF,TGTGCCAGCAGCTCCGGGACAGGGCCTCATCAGCCCCAGCATTTT
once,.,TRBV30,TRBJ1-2,CAWKVRGYTF,TGTGCCTGGAAGGTGCGGGGCTACACCTTC
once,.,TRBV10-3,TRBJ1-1,CAISMPGGDTEAFF,TGTGCCATCAGTATGCCGGGCGGGGACACTGAAGCTTTCTTT
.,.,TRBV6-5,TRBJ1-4,CASSYVGTNEKLFF,TGTGCCAGCAGTTACGTCGGAACTAATGAAAAACTGTTTTTT
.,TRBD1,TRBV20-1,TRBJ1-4,CRGQGGEKLFF,TGCCGTGGACAGGGAGGTGAAAAACTGTTTTTT
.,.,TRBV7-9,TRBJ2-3,CASSLLRIITDTQYF,TGTGCCAGCAGCTTACTGCGAATAATCACAGATACGCAGTATTTT